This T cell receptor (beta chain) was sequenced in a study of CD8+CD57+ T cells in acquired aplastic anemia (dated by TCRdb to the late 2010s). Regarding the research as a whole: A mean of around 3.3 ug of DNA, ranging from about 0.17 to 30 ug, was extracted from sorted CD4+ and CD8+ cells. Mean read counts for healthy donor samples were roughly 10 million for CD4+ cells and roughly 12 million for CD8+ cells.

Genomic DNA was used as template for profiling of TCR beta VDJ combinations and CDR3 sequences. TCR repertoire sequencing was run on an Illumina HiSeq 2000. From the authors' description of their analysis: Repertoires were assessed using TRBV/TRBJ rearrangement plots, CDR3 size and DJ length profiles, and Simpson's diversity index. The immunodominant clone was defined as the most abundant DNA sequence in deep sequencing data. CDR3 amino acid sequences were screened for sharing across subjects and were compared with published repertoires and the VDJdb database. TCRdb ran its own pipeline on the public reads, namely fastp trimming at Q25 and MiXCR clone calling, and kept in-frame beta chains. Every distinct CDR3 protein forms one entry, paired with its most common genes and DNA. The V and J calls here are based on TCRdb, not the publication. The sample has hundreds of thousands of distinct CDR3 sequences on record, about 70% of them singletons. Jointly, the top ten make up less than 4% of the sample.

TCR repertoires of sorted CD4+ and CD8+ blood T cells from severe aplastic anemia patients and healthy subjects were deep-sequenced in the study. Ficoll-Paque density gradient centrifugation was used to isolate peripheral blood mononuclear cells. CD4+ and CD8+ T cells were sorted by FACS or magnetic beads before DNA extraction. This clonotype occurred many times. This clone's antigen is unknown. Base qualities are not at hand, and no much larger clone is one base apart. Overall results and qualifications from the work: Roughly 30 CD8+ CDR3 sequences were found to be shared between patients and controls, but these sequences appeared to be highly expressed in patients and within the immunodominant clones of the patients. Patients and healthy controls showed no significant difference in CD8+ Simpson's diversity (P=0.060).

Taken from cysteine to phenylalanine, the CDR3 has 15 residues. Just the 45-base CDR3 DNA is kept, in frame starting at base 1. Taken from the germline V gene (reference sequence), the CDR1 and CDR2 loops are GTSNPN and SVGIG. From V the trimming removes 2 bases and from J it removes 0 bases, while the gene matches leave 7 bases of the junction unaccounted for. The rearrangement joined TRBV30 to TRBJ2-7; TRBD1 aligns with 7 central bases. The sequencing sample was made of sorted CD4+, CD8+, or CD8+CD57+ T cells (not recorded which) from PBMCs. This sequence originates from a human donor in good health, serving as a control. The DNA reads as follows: TGTGCCTGGAGTTCAATCGGGACAGACTCCTACGAGCAGTACTTC. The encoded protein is CAWSSIGTDSYEQYF.